The 31 T cell receptor beta chains in this list originate from one sample, sequenced in a study of chemoradiotherapy in HPV16-positive cancers. Some clones are missing from TCRdb's copy, which holds only in-frame ones; the method was immunoSEQ multiplex PCR. Of 20,000 to 30,000 clones detected, approximately 94% appear once; the ten largest clones hold 2.5% to 3.5%. This material was obtained from a patient who underwent chemoradiotherapy. Receptors were obtained from a human donor with HPV-associated anogenital cancer.

This chain links TRBV7-2 with TRBJ2-7; the D gene is possibly TRBD1 (6 bases). Germline V gives CDR1 SGHTA, CDR2 FQGNSA. The CDR3 covers 15 residues. Trimming left V 4 bases short and J 2 bases short, with 15 bases between. Here the CDR3 reads CASSSDRSRAYEQYF. The DNA for the CDR3 is TGTGCCAGCAGCTCCGACAGGAGCAGGGCCTACGAGCAGTACTTC.

This clone was observed once. This chain links TRBV5-6 with TRBJ2-7; D gene uncertain. The CDR3 consists of 13 residues. The V gene's germline CDR1 is SGHDT and CDR2 YYEEEE. V lost 3 bases to trimming and J lost 3 bases, with 10 bases between them. CDR3 sequence: CASSSDPGYEQYF. CDR3 nucleotides: TGTGCCAGCAGCTCTGATCCGGGCTACGAGCAGTACTTC.

The chain uses TRBV11-2 and TRBJ2-1; D is possibly TRBD2 (5 bases). The germline V and J ends were trimmed by 2 bases and 10 bases, with 12 bases remaining between them. CDR3 length: 13 amino acids. Germline lookup yields CDR1 SGHAT and CDR2 FQNNGV. The DNA of the CDR3 is TGTGCCAGCAGCTTACTGCGGGCCCGCGAGCAGTTCTTC. Translated, it gives CASSLLRAREQFF.

The sample holds one count of this clone. This rearrangement joins TRBV5-4 to TRBJ2-3, with D perhaps matching TRBD1 or TRBD2 (5 bases each). Trimming removed 3 bases from V and 13 bases from J, with 15 bases in between. In germline, CDR1 is SGHNT, CDR2 YYREEE (reference sequence). This CDR3 is 12 amino acids long. The CDR3 is CASSSPGAPKYF. In DNA form, the CDR3 reads TGTGCCAGCAGCTCGCCCGGGGCACCTAAGTATTTT.

Note on this clone: Different DNA sequences within this sample yield the same CDR3. The rearrangement joins TRBV2 to TRBJ2-3; 10 bases match TRBD2. The CDR3 contains 14 residues. CDR1 SNHLY and CDR2 FYNNEI come from the germline V gene. Trimming cost V 5 bases and J 4 bases; bases outside gene matches: 3. The CDR3 DNA reads as TGTGCCAGCAGTCTAGCGGGAGTGGCAGATACGCAGTATTTT. This sequence encodes CASSLAGVADTQYF.

This rearrangement joins TRBV28 to TRBJ2-1; 9 bases align to TRBD2. V dropped 5 bases and J dropped 5; count of bases not matched to a gene: 10. Germline-derived CDR1 and CDR2 are MDHEN and SYDVKM. The CDR3 covers 16 residues. The CDR3 sequence is CASSIPWREGHNEQFF. Written as DNA, the CDR3 is TGTGCCAGCAGTATCCCTTGGCGGGAGGGTCACAATGAGCAGTTCTTC.

The genes are TRBV5-1 and TRBJ1-1; tentative D call: TRBD1 (5 bases). Germline loops: CDR1 SGHRS, CDR2 YFSETQ. The CDR3 sequence is 12 residues long. Trimming left V 5 bases short and J 4 bases short, with 9 bases between. The CDR3 sequence is CASRAGVTEAFF. Written as DNA, the CDR3 is TGCGCCAGCAGGGCGGGGGTCACTGAAGCTTTCTTT.

V and J are TRBV6-1 and TRBJ2-2, with 7 bases identical to TRBD1. CDR3 length: 16 residues. CDR1 and CDR2 (germline): MNHNS, SASEGT. V trimming: 1 base; J trimming: 4 bases; junction bases outside the gene matches: 6. The CDR3 DNA follows: TGTGCCAGCAGTGAAGGCCCACAGGGGACCACCGGGGAGCTGTTTTTT. Amino acid sequence: CASSEGPQGTTGELFF.

The rearrangement uses TRBV27 and TRBJ2-5; D is possibly TRBD2 (6 bases). Germline CDR1 and CDR2: MNHEY and SMNVEV (reference sequence). Between the trimmed V and J ends, which lost 7 bases and 6 bases, there was a span of 15 bases. The CDR3 runs 13 residues. The CDR3 is CASKVRGGKTQYF. The CDR3 DNA follows: TGTGCCAGCAAAGTCCGCGGCGGGAAGACCCAGTACTTC.

The genes are TRBV5-4 and TRBJ2-2; D is tentatively TRBD1 or TRBD2 (6 bases each). V was trimmed by 0 bases and J by 6 bases, leaving 12 bases between them. The germline CDR1 and CDR2 sequences are SGHNT and YYREEE (reference sequence). The CDR3 contains 15 residues. CDR3 in amino acids: CASSLGGALAGELFF. CDR3 DNA: TGTGCCAGCAGCTTGGGGGGGGCTTTGGCCGGGGAGCTGTTTTTT. The whole variable domain, remainder taken from reference TRBV5-4 and TRBJ2-2, is ETGVTQSPTHLIKTRGQQVTLRCSSQSGHNTVSWYQQALGQGPQFIFQYYREEENGRGNFPPRFSGLQFPNYSSELNVNALELDDSALYLCASSLGGALAGELFFGEGSRLTVL.

CDR3 in amino acids: CASSLAGFHEQYF. For the CDR3, the DNA is TGTGCCAGCAGCTTAGCGGGGTTCCACGAGCAGTACTTC. This rearrangement joins TRBV7-2 to TRBJ2-7; D ambiguous. Germline CDR1 is SGHTA and CDR2 is FQGNSA. The CDR3 has 13 residues. The ends were cut back, 0 bases at V and 5 bases at J, with 8 bases in the middle.

V gene TRBV28 combines with J gene TRBJ2-5; D remains ambiguous. CDR1 is MDHEN, CDR2 SYDVKM, per germline. The CDR3 has 13 residues. Trimming cost V 2 bases and J 1 base, with 5 bases left between them. The DNA of the CDR3 is TGTGCCAGCAGTTTACTTTCCCAAGAGACCCAGTACTTC. Its translation is CASSLLSQETQYF.

This clone was recorded once. The rearrangement uses TRBV5-1 and TRBJ2-7, with 11 bases fitting TRBD2. The J segment lost 4 bases and the V segment lost 0 bases, leaving 3 bases of the junction unmatched. Germline V gene lookup returns CDR1 SGHRS and CDR2 YFSETQ. CDR3 length equals 15 residues. The CDR3 region is CASSLALAGGYEQYF. DNA of the CDR3: TGCGCCAGCAGCTTGGCGCTAGCGGGAGGTTACGAGCAGTACTTC. The entire variable domain, with the rest obtained from reference TRBV5-1 and TRBJ2-7, is as follows: KAGVTQTPRYLIKTRGQQVTLSCSPISGHRSVSWYQQTPGQGLQFLFEYFSETQRNKGNFPGRFSGRQFSNSRSEMNVSTLELGDSALYLCASSLALAGGYEQYFGPGTRLTVT.

The chain has TRBV5-1 and TRBJ1-3; 8 positions match TRBD1. Germline V gene lookup returns CDR1 SGHRS and CDR2 YFSETQ. The V gene end was trimmed by 2 bases and the J gene end by 0 bases; junction bases not matched to a gene: 10. The length of the CDR3 is 18 residues. CDR3 in amino acids: CASSFTFRTGSSGNTIYF. In DNA, the CDR3 is TGCGCCAGCAGCTTCACATTCAGGACAGGGAGCTCTGGAAACACCATATATTTT.

In this sample, this clone turned up a few times. The chain employs TRBV6-1 and TRBJ2-5; 7 bases are a match to TRBD2. The V gene's germline CDR1 is MNHNS and CDR2 SASEGT. V shed 4 bases and J 4 bases; nucleotides not matched to a gene: 6. The CDR3 contains 14 residues. CDR3: CASSGGGGRETQYF. The CDR3 DNA reads TGTGCCAGCAGTGGCGGGGGAGGGCGAGAGACCCAGTACTTC.

The J gene is TRBJ2-7, the V gene TRBV29-1, with a weak D call TRBD2 (6 bases). Per the germline V gene, CDR1 is SQVTM and CDR2 is ANQGSEA. This CDR3 has 12 amino acids. V shed 4 bases and J shed 7 bases, with 14 bases lying between them. The CDR3 is CSVGSAGWEQYF. In nucleotides, the CDR3 is TGCAGCGTTGGGTCGGCGGGATGGGAGCAGTACTTC.

This chain joins TRBV19 and TRBJ1-1, with 8 nucleotides matching TRBD1. The germline CDR1 and CDR2 sequences are LNHDA and SQIVND (reference sequence). The CDR3 totals 15 residues. With 5 bases clipped from V and 2 bases from J, the junction kept 7 bases outside the gene matches. The DNA of the CDR3 is TGTGCCAGTAGTCTACAGGGGGGGATTAACACTGAAGCTTTCTTT. It encodes CASSLQGGINTEAFF.

The chain uses TRBV28 and TRBJ2-4; 8 bases are shared with TRBD1. Trimming took 4 bases from V and 11 from J; bases not matched to a gene: 10. The CDR3 has 14 residues. The germline V gene has CDR1 MDHEN and CDR2 SYDVKM. The CDR3 region has the DNA TGTGCCAGCAGTTCTACGGGACAGGCATCCCTTCAGTACTTC. Translating it yields CASSSTGQASLQYF. Combining the CDR3 with reference TRBV28 and TRBJ2-4 gives the whole variable domain DVKVTQSSRYLVKRTGEKVFLECVQDMDHENMFWYRQDPGLGLRLIYFSYDVKMKEKGDIPEGYSVSREKKERFSLILESASTNQTSMYLCASSSTGQASLQYFGAGTRLSVL.

The count of this clone is one. The genes are TRBV6-5 and TRBJ2-1, with D tentatively TRBD1 or TRBD2 (5 bases each). CDR3 length equals 15 residues. Trimming left V 0 bases short and J 4 bases short, with 10 bases between. Germline lookup yields CDR1 MNHEY and CDR2 SVGAGI. The CDR3 nucleotides read TGTGCCAGCAGTTACTCGGGGACCTATTACAATGAGCAGTTCTTC. This translates into CASSYSGTYYNEQFF.

This chain connects TRBV7-2 to TRBJ2-7, with 11 positions matching TRBD2. Germline lookup yields CDR1 SGHTA and CDR2 FQGNSA. CDR3 length: 13 residues. J lost 2 bases, V lost 7 bases, and 1 base had no gene match. For the CDR3, the DNA is TGTGCCAGCACTAGCGGGGGGCCCTACGAGCAGTACTTC. Translated: CASTSGGPYEQYF.

The table lists this clone with a count of one. The CDR3, as DNA: TGTGCCAGCAGCACGAGCGGGAGCTCCTACGAGCAGTACTTC. It encodes CASSTSGSSYEQYF. The V gene is TRBV9, the J gene TRBJ2-7; 8 bases map to TRBD2. CDR3 size: 14 residues. Germline lookup yields CDR1 SGDLS and CDR2 YYNGEE. V gave up 4 bases and J gave up 0 bases; unmatched junction bases: 3.

In nucleotides, the CDR3 is TGTGCCACTCAGACTGTTCCCAGGGGGCCCTATGGCTACACCTTC. Amino acids: CATQTVPRGPYGYTF. This chain uses TRBV6-1 with TRBJ1-2; the match to TRBD1 covers 8 bases. Losses at the gene ends were 10 bases for V and 4 bases for J; bases not matched to a gene: 14. Germline CDR1 is MNHNS and CDR2 is SASEGT. The CDR3 extends over 15 amino acids.

The genes are TRBV10-3 and TRBJ1-2; no firm D call. This CDR3 comprises 13 residues. With 0 bases removed from V and 8 bases from J, the gap between germline ends came to 10 bases. Per germline, CDR1 ENHRY and CDR2 SYGVKD. The CDR3 DNA reads TGTGCCATCAGTGAGTCGAAACAGAAAGGCTACACCTTC. Encoded protein: CAISESKQKGYTF.

The V gene is TRBV19, the J gene TRBJ1-4; D perhaps matches TRBD1 (5 bases). Looked up from germline, CDR1 is LNHDA and CDR2 is SQIVND (reference sequence). The CDR3 extends over 16 amino acids. V shed 2 bases and J shed 0 bases, with 10 bases lying between them. CDR3 DNA sequence: TGTGCCAGTAGTATAAGGCAGGGCGCAACTAATGAAAAACTGTTTTTT. This translates into CASSIRQGATNEKLFF.

A few counts support this clone. V usage is TRBV28 and J usage is TRBJ1-6; D is uncertain. The length of the CDR3 is 17 residues. Germline V gene lookup returns CDR1 MDHEN and CDR2 SYDVKM. Trimming removed 2 bases at V and 0 bases at J, with 11 bases between. CDR3 sequence (DNA): TGTGCCAGCAGTTTAATCGGGCTTAGCTCCTATAATTCACCCCTCCACTTT. Its translation: CASSLIGLSSYNSPLHF.

The chain is built from TRBV6-1 and TRBJ1-5; TRBD1 might be the D (6 bases). In germline, CDR1 is MNHNS, CDR2 SASEGT. Deletions cut 2 bases from V and 5 bases from J, with 16 bases between. The CDR3 is 16 residues long. CDR3 sequence (DNA): TGTGCCAGCAGTGAACTACAGGGAGGTCCGTATCAGCCCCAGCATTTT. This encodes CASSELQGGPYQPQHF.

The V call is TRBV5-6, the J call TRBJ2-1; D is tentatively TRBD1 or TRBD2 (5 bases each). CDR1 and CDR2 from the germline V gene are SGHDT and YYEEEE. The CDR3 spans 18 residues. V lost 3 bases, J lost 4 bases, and 23 bases lay in between. The CDR3 region has the DNA TGTGCCAGCAGCTCCTGGGGCGAGCACCATACGGGATACAATGAGCAGTTCTTC. It translates to CASSSWGEHHTGYNEQFF. The entire variable domain, with the rest obtained from reference TRBV5-6 and TRBJ2-1, is as follows: DAGVTQSPTHLIKTRGQQVTLRCSPKSGHDTVSWYQQALGQGPQFIFQYYEEEERQRGNFPDRFSGHQFPNYSSELNVNALLLGDSALYLCASSSWGEHHTGYNEQFFGPGTRLTVL.

This chain connects TRBV4-1 to TRBJ2-7; TRBD1 agrees at 9 bases. The germline gives CDR1 MGHRA, CDR2 YSYEKL. Trimming at V came to 0 bases and at J to 7 bases, leaving 10 bases not matched to a gene. The CDR3 sequence is 16 residues long. The CDR3 is CASSQELRTGVVEQYF. The DNA of the CDR3 is TGCGCCAGCAGCCAAGAATTGCGGACAGGGGTGGTAGAGCAGTACTTC.

The chain employs TRBV7-8 and TRBJ2-7, with 11 bases lining up with TRBD2. The CDR3 is made up of 14 amino acids. The germline V gene has CDR1 SGHVS and CDR2 FQNEAQ. The V gene end was trimmed by 7 bases and the J gene end by 4 bases; junction bases not matched to a gene: 6. The CDR3: CASNVAGGRYEQYF. For the CDR3, the DNA is TGTGCCAGCAATGTAGCGGGAGGGAGATACGAGCAGTACTTC.

This chain uses TRBV28 with TRBJ2-7; 7 positions agree with TRBD2. The ends lost 4 bases at V and 2 bases at J; junction bases unmatched: 8. Per the germline V gene, CDR1 is MDHEN and CDR2 is SYDVKM. CDR3 length equals 15 residues. The CDR3 coding sequence is TGTGCCAGCAGTTCGGGTGGGGGGGTGCCCTACGAGCAGTACTTC. It yields the protein CASSSGGGVPYEQYF.

This clone occurred a few times. The J gene is TRBJ2-7, the V gene TRBV7-8; 7 bases align to TRBD1. The CDR3 sequence is 15 residues long. The V segment lost 1 base and the J segment 3 bases; nucleotides outside the gene matches: 6. In germline, CDR1 is SGHVS, CDR2 FQNEAQ. The CDR3: CASSLDRGLIYEQYF. CDR3 DNA: TGTGCCAGCAGCTTAGACAGGGGCCTTATCTACGAGCAGTACTTC. The entire variable domain, with the rest obtained from reference TRBV7-8 and TRBJ2-7, is as follows: GAGVSQSPRYKVAKRGQDVALRCDPISGHVSLFWYQQALGQGPEFLTYFQNEAQLDKSGLPSDRFFAERPEGSVSTLKIQRTQQEDSAVYLCASSLDRGLIYEQYFGPGTRLTVT.